This TCR beta chain was documented in a study of blood T cell repertoires in COVID-19. On the study more broadly: Samples came from the United States, Italy and Spain, spanning acute and convalescent COVID-19. The cDNA or gDNA used as material had been derived from T cells, B-cell-depleted T cells, or PBMCs.

The authors' processing: Cell counts per sample came from amplifying reference gene primers. Using immunoSEQ multiplex PCR, the repertoire was profiled, and TCRdb retains in-frame clones only, with some absent. V, J and clone size are taken as reported in that table, and D and trimming were inferred from the DNA itself. The sample includes roughly 200,000 clones, roughly 80% of them seen just once. The CDR3 covers 15 residues. Per germline, CDR1 SGHDN and CDR2 FVKESK. V lost 1 base to trimming and J lost 8 bases; unmatched junction nucleotides: 8. This clone came up once. V gene TRBV14 combines with J gene TRBJ2-1; 7 nucleotides align to TRBD2. The origin of this receptor is a man in his forties or fifties who had recovered from COVID-19. The sequenced sample was peripheral blood. CDR3 sequence (DNA): TGTGCCAGCAGCCAAGGTACTCTCCGGGGGGATGAGCAGTTCTTC. Residues: CASSQGTLRGDEQFF.